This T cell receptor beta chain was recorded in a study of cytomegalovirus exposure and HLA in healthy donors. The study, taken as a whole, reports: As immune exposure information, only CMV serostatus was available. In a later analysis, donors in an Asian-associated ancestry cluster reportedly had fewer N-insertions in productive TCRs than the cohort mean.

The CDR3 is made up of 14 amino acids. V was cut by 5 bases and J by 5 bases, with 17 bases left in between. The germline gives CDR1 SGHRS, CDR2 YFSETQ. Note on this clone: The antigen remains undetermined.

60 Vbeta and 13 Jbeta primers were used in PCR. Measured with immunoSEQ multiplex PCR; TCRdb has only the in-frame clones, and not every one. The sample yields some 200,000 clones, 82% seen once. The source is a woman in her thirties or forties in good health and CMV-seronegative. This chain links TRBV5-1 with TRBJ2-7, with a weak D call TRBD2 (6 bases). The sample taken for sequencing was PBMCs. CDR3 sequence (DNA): TGCGCCAGCAGTGAAGTTCTAGCGTCCCACGAGCAGTACTTC. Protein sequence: CASSEVLASHEQYF.